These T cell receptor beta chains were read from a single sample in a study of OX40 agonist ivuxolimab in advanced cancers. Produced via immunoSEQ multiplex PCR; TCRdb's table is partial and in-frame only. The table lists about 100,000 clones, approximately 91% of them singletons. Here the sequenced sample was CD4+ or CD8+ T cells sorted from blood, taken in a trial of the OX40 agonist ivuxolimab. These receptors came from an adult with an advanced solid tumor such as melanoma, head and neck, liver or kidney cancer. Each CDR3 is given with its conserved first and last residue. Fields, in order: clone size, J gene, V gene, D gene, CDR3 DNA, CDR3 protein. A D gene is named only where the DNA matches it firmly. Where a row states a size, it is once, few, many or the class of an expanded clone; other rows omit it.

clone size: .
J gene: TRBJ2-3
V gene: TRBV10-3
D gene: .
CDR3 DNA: TGTGCCATCAGTGAGGTTGCGAGGGCAGATACGCAGTATTTT
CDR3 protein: CAISEVARADTQYF

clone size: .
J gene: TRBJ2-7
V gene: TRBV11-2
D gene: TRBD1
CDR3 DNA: TGTGCCAGCAGCTCATCGCCGACAGGGGGCTCCTACGAGCAGTACTTC
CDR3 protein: CASSSSPTGGSYEQYF

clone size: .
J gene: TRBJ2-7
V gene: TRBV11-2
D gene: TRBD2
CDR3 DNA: TGTGCCAGCAGCGGGCACCGACTAGCGGGAGGGTCCTACGAGCAGTACTTC
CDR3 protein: CASSGHRLAGGSYEQYF

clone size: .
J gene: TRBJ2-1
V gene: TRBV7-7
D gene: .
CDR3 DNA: TGTGCCAGCAGCTTAGGGCTAGAGGTGGGTGAGCAGTTCTTC
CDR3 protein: CASSLGLEVGEQFF

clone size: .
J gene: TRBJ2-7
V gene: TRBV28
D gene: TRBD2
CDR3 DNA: TGTGCCAGCAGACTAACTAGCGCAAGCTCCTACGAGCAGTACTTC
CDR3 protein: CASRLTSASSYEQYF

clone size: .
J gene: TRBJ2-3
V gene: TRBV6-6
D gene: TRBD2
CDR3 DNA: TGTGCCAGCAGGAAGCGGGAGAGTCAAGATACGCAGTATTTT
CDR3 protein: CASRKRESQDTQYF

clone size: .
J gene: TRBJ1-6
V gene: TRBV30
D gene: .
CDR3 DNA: TGTGCCTGGAGTGTTCGGGGGGGGCCTTCACCCCTCCACTTT
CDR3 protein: CAWSVRGGPSPLHF

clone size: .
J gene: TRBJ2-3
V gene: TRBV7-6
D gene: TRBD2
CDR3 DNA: TGTGCCAGCAGTGCCGCCCCTAGCGGGACACCCACAGATACGCAGTATTTT
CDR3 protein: CASSAAPSGTPTDTQYF

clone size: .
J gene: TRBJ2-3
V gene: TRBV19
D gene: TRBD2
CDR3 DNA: TGTGCCAGTAGTCTGTCTAGCGGGGGGGCCACAGATACGCAGTATTTT
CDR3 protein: CASSLSSGGATDTQYF

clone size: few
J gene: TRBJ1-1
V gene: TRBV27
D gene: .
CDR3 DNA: TGTGCCAGCAGTAGGCCCTCGGCAACTGAAGCTTTCTTT
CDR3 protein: CASSRPSATEAFF

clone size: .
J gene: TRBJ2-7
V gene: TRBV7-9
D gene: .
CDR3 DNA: TGTGCCAGCAGACAGGGTGGCGGGAGCTACGAGCAGTACTTC
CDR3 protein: CASRQGGGSYEQYF

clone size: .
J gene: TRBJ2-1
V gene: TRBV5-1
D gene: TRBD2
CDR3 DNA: TGCGCCAGCAGCGTGAGTGCTAGCGGGAGGAATGAGCAGTTCTTC
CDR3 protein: CASSVSASGRNEQFF

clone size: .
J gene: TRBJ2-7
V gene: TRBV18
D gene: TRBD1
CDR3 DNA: TGTGCCAGCTCACCAGCGACAGGGGGAGAGCAGTACTTC
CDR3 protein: CASSPATGGEQYF

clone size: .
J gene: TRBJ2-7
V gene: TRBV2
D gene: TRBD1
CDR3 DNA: TGTGCCAGCAGTGGACAGGGGGCGGCCTACGAGCAGTACTTC
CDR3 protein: CASSGQGAAYEQYF

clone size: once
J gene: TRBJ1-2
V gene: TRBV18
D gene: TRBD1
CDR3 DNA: TGTGCCAGCTCAGGACAGGGAAACTATGGCTACACCTTC
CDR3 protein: CASSGQGNYGYTF

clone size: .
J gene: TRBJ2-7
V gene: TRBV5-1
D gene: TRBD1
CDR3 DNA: TGCGCCAGCAGCAGACAGGGGCCGCAGTCCTACGAGCAGTACTTC
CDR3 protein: CASSRQGPQSYEQYF

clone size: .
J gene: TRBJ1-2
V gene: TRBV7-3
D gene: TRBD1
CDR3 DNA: TGTGCCAGCTCGTCGGGACAGGGGTATGGCTACACCTTC
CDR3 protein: CASSSGQGYGYTF

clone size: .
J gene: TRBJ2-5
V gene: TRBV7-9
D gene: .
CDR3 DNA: TGTGCCAGCTGCACGGGACTGGAGACCCAGTACTTC
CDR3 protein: CASCTGLETQYF

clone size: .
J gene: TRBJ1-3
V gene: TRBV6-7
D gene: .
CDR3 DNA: TGTGCCAGCCCCTACGAGAGCGGAAACACCATATATTTT
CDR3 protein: CASPYESGNTIYF

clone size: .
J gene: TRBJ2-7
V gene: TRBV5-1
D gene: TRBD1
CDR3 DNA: TGCGCCAGCAGCTTGGGGACAGGGATCTCCTACGAGCAGTACTTC
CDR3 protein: CASSLGTGISYEQYF

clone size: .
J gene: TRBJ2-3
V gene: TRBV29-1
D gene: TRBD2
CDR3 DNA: TGCAGCGTTCCGGGACTAGCAGATACGCAGTATTTT
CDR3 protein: CSVPGLADTQYF

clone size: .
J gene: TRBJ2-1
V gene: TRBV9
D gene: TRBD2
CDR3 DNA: TGTGCCAGCAGCGTAGCGGGGGGAAATGAGCAGTTCTTC
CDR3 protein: CASSVAGGNEQFF

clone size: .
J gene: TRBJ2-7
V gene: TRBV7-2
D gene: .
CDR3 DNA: TGTGCCAGCAGCCCCGGGGACGCCTCCTACGAGCAGTACTTC
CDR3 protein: CASSPGDASYEQYF

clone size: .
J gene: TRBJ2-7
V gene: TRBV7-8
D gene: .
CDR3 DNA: TGTGCCAGCAGCCCACTCGGCAGGAATACCTACGAGCAGTACTTC
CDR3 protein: CASSPLGRNTYEQYF

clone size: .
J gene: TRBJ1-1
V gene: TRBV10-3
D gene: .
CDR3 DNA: TGTGCCATCAGTGAAGAGAAGGAACCCACTGAAGCTTTCTTT
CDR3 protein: CAISEEKEPTEAFF

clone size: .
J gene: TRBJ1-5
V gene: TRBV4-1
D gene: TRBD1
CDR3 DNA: TGCGCCAGCAGCCTGGAGGGGGCCCGGGTCATGCCCCAGCATTTT
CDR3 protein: CASSLEGARVMPQHF

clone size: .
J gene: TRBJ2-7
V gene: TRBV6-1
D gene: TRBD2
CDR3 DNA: TGTGCCAGCACGCCGAGCGGGGCCTCCTACGAGCAGTACTTC
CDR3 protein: CASTPSGASYEQYF

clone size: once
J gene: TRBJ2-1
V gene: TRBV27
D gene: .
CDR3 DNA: TGTGCCAGCAGTCCCGAGGTGTGGGCTCACAATGAGCAGTTCTTC
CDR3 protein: CASSPEVWAHNEQFF

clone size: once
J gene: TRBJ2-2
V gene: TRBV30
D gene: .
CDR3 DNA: TGTGCCTCCCGGATTGTCCGGGCGTTGGCCGATGTAGGAACCGGGGAGCTGTTTTTT
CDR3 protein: CASRIVRALADVGTGELFF

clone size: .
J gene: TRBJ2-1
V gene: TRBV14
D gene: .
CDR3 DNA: TGTGCCAGCAGCCCCTTTCTCGAGAGCTCCTACAATGAGCAGTTCTTC
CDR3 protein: CASSPFLESSYNEQFF

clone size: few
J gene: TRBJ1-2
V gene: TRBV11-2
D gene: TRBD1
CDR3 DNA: TGTGCCAGCAGCTTCACAGGGGGCGAGGATGGCTACACCTTC
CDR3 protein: CASSFTGGEDGYTF

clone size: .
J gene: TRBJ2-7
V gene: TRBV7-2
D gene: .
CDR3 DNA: TGTGCCAGCAGCTTAGTCGACGGAAACTACGAGCAGTACTTC
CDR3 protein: CASSLVDGNYEQYF

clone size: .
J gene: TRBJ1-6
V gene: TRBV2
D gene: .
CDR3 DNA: TGTGCCAGCAGTGACAGGGTTGGTAATTCACCCCTCCACTTT
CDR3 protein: CASSDRVGNSPLHF

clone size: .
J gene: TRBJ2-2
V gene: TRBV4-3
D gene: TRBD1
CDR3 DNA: TGCGCCAGCAGCCAAGACGGGACAGGGAACACCGGGGAGCTGTTTTTT
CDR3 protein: CASSQDGTGNTGELFF

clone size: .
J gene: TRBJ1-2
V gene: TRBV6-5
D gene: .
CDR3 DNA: TGTGCCAGCAGTTATCGCCAGGGAGGCTATGGCTACACCTTC
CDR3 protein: CASSYRQGGYGYTF

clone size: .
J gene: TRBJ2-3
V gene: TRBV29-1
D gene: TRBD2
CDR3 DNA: TGCAGCGTTGAAATTCTAGCGGGGGGAGGGACAGATACGCAGTATTTT
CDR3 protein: CSVEILAGGGTDTQYF

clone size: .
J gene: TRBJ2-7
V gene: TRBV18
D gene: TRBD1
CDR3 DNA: TGTGCCAGCTCACCAGGGACAGGGTACTACGAGCAGTACTTC
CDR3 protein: CASSPGTGYYEQYF

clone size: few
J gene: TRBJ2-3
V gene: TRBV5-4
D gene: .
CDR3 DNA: TGTGCCAGCAGCCACACCACAGATACGCAGTATTTT
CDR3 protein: CASSHTTDTQYF

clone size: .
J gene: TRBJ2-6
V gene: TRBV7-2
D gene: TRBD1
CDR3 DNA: TGTGCCAGCAGTACAGGGGCTGGGGCCAACGTCCTGACTTTC
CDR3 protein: CASSTGAGANVLTF

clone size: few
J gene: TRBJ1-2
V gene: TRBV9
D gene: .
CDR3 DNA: TGTGCCAGCAGCCCCGTTGGGGGAGGAAACTATGGCTACACCTTC
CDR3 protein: CASSPVGGGNYGYTF

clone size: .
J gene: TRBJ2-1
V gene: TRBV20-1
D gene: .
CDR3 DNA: TGCAGTGCACCGGGAGACCCTGAGCAGTTCTTC
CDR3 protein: CSAPGDPEQFF

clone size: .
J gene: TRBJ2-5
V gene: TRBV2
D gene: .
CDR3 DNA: TGTGCCAGCAGTGTTTTAGGATATGAGACCCAGTACTTC
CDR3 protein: CASSVLGYETQYF

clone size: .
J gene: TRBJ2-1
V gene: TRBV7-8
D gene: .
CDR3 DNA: TGTGCCAGCCTAAGGGGGGGAGCCTACAATGAGCAGTTCTTC
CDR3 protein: CASLRGGAYNEQFF

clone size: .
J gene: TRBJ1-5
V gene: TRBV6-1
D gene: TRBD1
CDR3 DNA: TGTGCCAGCAGTGAAGATCACAGGGGGCGAGGGCAGCCCCAGCATTTT
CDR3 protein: CASSEDHRGRGQPQHF

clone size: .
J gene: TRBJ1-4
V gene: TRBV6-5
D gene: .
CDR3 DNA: TGTGCCAGCAGTTACTCGTCAGGCCCGGAAGAAAAACTGTTTTTT
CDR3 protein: CASSYSSGPEEKLFF

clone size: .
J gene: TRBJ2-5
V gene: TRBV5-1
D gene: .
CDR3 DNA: TGCGCCAGCAGCTTGGCCCCTGGGGGCCAAGAGACCCAGTACTTC
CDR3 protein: CASSLAPGGQETQYF

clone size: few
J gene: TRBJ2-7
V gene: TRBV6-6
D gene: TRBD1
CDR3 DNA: TGTGCCAGCAGTTCCGCTCAGACAGGGAGTTACTACGAGCAGTACTTC
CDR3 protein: CASSSAQTGSYYEQYF

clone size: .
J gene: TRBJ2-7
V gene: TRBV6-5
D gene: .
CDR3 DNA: TGTGCCGTTGCGGACGGCTCCTACGAGCAGTACTTC
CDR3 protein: CAVADGSYEQYF

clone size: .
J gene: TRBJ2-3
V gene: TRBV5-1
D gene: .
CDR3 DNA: TGCGCCAGCAGCCCGGACACAGATACGCAGTATTTT
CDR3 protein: CASSPDTDTQYF

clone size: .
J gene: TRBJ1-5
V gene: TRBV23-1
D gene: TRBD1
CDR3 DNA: TGCGCCAGCACTAATACGTATTGCTTCGTACAGGGGAGGTCGGGTAATCAGCCCCAGCATTTT
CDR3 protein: CASTNTYCFVQGRSGNQPQHF

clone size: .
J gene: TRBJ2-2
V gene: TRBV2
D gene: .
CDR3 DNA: TGTGCCAGCAGCGTCAGGGGACGTGAGGCCAGCGGGGAGCTGTTTTTT
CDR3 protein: CASSVRGREASGELFF

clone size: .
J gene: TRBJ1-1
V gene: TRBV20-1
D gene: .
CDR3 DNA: TGCAGTGCTCTGCCGTTTGAAGCTTTCTTT
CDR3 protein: CSALPFEAFF

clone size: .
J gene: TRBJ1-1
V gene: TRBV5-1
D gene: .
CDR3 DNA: TGCGCCAGCAGCTTGGTCCCAGGGGCAGGAGGGTACACTGAAGCTTTCTTT
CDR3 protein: CASSLVPGAGGYTEAFF